This TCR gamma chain was observed in a study of Vδ1+ human thymocytes. Points from the study as a whole: In the thymus, TRG and TRD repertoires looked highly polyclonal with Gaussian CDR3 lengths.

Comment on this clone: Its antigen is unknown.

Alphabeta T cells were depleted, then CD3+ Vdelta1+ Vdelta2- thymocytes were FACS-sorted. RNA was extracted from the cells and then reverse transcribed. CDR3 amplicons came from multiplex PCR with pooled V-gene forward and constant-region reverse primers. TCRdb reapplied CATT to the multiplex PCR reads. The table has approximately 9,400 gamma-chain clones, approximately 55% seen once; the top ten hold approximately 1.5%. The trim removed 0 bases at V and 12 bases at J, leaving 8 bases unmatched. The CDR3 has 12 residues. Germline values: CDR1 EGSNGY, CDR2 YDSYNSKV. The chain carries TRGV2 and TRGJ1 or TRGJ2. The specimen was Vdelta1+ gamma-delta thymocytes from the thymus. Subset: FACS-sorted CD3+ TCRalphabeta- TCRVdelta1+ TCRVdelta2- thymocytes. This clonotype originated in a girl under two years old who had congenital heart surgery. CDR3 residues: CATWDGPRGKLF. The CDR3 bases are TGTGCCACCTGGGACGGGCCTAGAGGGAAACTCTTT.